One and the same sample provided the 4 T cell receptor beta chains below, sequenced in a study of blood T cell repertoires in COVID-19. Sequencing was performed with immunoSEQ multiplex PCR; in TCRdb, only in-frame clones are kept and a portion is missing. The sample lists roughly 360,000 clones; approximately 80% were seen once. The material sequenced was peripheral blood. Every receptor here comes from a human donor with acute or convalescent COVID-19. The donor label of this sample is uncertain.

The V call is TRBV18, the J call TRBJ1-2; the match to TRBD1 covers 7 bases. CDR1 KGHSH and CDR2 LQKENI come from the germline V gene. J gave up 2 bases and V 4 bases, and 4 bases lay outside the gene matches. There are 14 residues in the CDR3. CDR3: CASSQGAGNYGYTF. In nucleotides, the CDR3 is TGTGCCAGCTCACAGGGGGCTGGAAACTATGGCTACACCTTC.

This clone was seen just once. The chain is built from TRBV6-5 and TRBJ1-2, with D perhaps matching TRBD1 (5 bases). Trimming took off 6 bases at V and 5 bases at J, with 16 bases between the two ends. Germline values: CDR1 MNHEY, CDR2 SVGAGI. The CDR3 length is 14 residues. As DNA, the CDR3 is TGTGCCAGCAGCCGATCAGGGACTGGGTATGGCTACACCTTC. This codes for CASSRSGTGYGYTF.

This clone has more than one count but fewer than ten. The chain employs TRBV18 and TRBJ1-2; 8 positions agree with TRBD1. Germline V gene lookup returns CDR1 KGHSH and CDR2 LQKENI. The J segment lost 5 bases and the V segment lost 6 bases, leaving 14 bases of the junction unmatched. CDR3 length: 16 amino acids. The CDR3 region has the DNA TGTGCCAGCTCCCGGGGACAGGTCTATCCTTCTTATGGCTACACCTTC. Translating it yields CASSRGQVYPSYGYTF.

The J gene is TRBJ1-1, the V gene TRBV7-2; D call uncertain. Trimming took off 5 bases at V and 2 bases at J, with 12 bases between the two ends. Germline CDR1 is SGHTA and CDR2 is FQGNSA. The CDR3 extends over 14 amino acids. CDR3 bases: TGTGCCAGCAGCCGCGGACTGACCAACACTGAAGCTTTCTTT. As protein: CASSRGLTNTEAFF.